The present TCR beta chain was sequenced within a study of cytomegalovirus exposure and HLA in healthy donors. Broader study findings: It was reported that TCR beta sequences correctly inferred the HLA-A and HLA-B alleles for most subjects. In the analysis, some V segments, TRBV6-2 and TRBV6-3 included, were excluded as indistinguishable. There were a few CMV-associated chains whose specificity for CMV antigens was confirmed in vitro.

Turning to this clone: The antigen is undetermined.

The CDR3 sequence is 13 residues long. The V gene lost 9 bases and the J gene lost 0 bases, with 9 bases spanning the gap. The V gene's germline CDR1 is SNHLY and CDR2 FYNNEI. Primers: 60 Vbeta forward and 13 Jbeta reverse. Measured with immunoSEQ multiplex PCR; TCRdb has only the in-frame clones, and not every one. Counted here are about 110,000 clones, around 77% occurring once; the ten biggest clones make up roughly 5.9%. Sequencing was done on a sample of PBMCs. This sequence was found in a woman aged 25 to 39 in good health and CMV-seropositive. V usage is TRBV2 and J usage is TRBJ2-1; D might be TRBD1 (6 bases). The CDR3 bases are TGTGCCAGGGGGGCATACTCCTACAATGAGCAGTTCTTC. Translation gives CARGAYSYNEQFF.